This TCR beta chain emerged from a study of T cells after yellow fever vaccination. The V and J ends lost 0 bases and 7 bases respectively, with 17 bases between them. Looked up from germline, CDR1 is MGHRA and CDR2 is YSYEKL. CDR3 size: 16 residues. TCRdb reprocessed the 5' RACE reads via MiXCR and lists one record per CDR3 protein. The sample lists some 300,000 distinct CDR3 sequences, about 10% occurring once. This TCR was recovered from a man aged 18-30 years who received the YFV17D yellow fever vaccine. Sequenced material: CD4+ T cells sorted from PBMCs, taken 5 days after the yellow fever booster vaccination. The chain carries TRBV4-1 and TRBJ2-3; tentative D call: TRBD2 (6 bases). The CDR3 here is CASSQETYLEGNTQYF. In DNA form, the CDR3 reads TGCGCCAGCAGCCAAGAAACTTATCTGGAGGGGAATACGCAGTATTTT.